These T cell receptor beta chains were read from a single sample in a study of blood T cell repertoires in COVID-19. Using immunoSEQ multiplex PCR, the repertoire was profiled, and TCRdb retains in-frame clones only, with some absent. The sample gives under 200,000 clones, roughly 84% of which show up once; about a sixth is in the top ten. The sample was PBMCs or T cells enriched from blood (not recorded which). The receptors were sampled from a man aged 55-75 years who had recovered from COVID-19. Both conserved end residues are part of each CDR3. A D gene is named only where the DNA matches it firmly.

V	J	D	CDR3
TRBV29-1	TRBJ1-1	TRBD1	CSVVVRGTVNTEAFF
TRBV24-1	TRBJ1-5	NA	CATRSGLGNQPQHF
TRBV12-5	TRBJ2-1	TRBD2	CASGSPVAGNEQFF
TRBV7-6	TRBJ2-7	TRBD2	CASSSNLGTSGRDEQYF
TRBV28	TRBJ2-7	NA	CASSLAGRPAYEQYF
TRBV29-1	TRBJ2-3	TRBD1	CSVFPGQDGRDTQYF
TRBV2	TRBJ1-5	TRBD1	CASKGDRPSPDF
TRBV5-4	TRBJ1-5	NA	CASSRGLGENQPQHF
TRBV5-5	TRBJ2-2	NA	CASRSQGGAGELFF
TRBV6-4	TRBJ2-2	NA	CASSGQGGTGELFF
TRBV7-8	TRBJ1-1	NA	CASSLSGGRTEAFF
TRBV13	TRBJ2-1	NA	CASSPPGGLSSYNEQFF
TRBV29-1	TRBJ1-2	TRBD1	CSVDSTGYDGYTF
TRBV29-1	TRBJ1-2	NA	CSVEDTAPPYGYTF
TRBV5-1	TRBJ1-2	TRBD1	CASSFSGGTGYGYTF
TRBV12-3/TRBV12-4	TRBJ2-1	TRBD2	CASNPGLANEQFF
TRBV7-3	TRBJ1-1	TRBD1	CASGLGQGTTEAFF
TRBV28	TRBJ1-5	TRBD1	CASSSVDRANQPQHF
TRBV12-3/TRBV12-4	TRBJ1-1	NA	CASTSQGAAEAFF
TRBV5-6	TRBJ2-5	NA	CASSLWGLSGETQYF
TRBV18	TRBJ2-5	NA	CASSLDLPGGSGETQYF
TRBV19	TRBJ2-3	NA	CASKERPGDTQYF
TRBV7-2	TRBJ1-5	NA	CASSRRQNNQPQHF
TRBV14	TRBJ1-4	TRBD1	CASSQEGQAIEKLFF
TRBV7-2	TRBJ2-1	NA	CASRLGSGYLSEQFF